This paragraph covers one TCR beta chain sequence. Its specific antigen is unknown. Base qualities are not recorded, but no much larger clone differs from it by a single base. This entry is derived from a study of post-analysis software for immune sequencing data (dated by TCRdb to between 2014 and 2017). In terms of the full investigation: Relapsing-remitting, secondary progressive and progressive-relapsing multiple sclerosis were recorded as disease courses, and subtype annotation was lacking for some patients. A subset of samples was prepared in parallel using single-end sample barcoding, then pooled and co-amplified after Illumina adapter ligation. The patient repertoires were compared against around 11 previously published healthy control repertoires obtained from donors aged about 6 to 26 years.

Paper-wide results and their limitations: Direct clustering with F measure revealed strong co-clustering of samples prepared in the same batch, which led to a batch-effect correction. Roughly 5 TRBV segments, including TRBV5-6, TRBV5-1 and TRBV20-1, were significantly more frequent in patients than controls. The multiple sclerosis patient group was slightly younger than the control group. Significantly lower normalized Chao1 diversity was found in multiple sclerosis patients than in controls, suggesting substantial peripheral T-cell clonal expansion.

CDR1 DFQATT and CDR2 SNEGSKA were looked up in the germline V gene (reference sequence). Trimming removed 3 bases from V and 4 bases from J, leaving 7 bases between the germline ends. The CDR3 goes from the cysteine to the phenylalanine over 12 residues. Here the CDR3 DNA is all that survives: 36 bases in frame from base 1. Libraries were constructed by PCR. The sequencer listed for this sample is Illumina HiSeq 2500. To reduce PCR and sequencing biases, unique molecular identifiers were incorporated into the TCR beta cDNA libraries. Approximately 500,000 cDNA molecules were obtained per 1 to 10 million input T cells, so each molecule approximated one T cell. The same protocol used for the earlier healthy control dataset was applied to prepare and sequence the patient libraries. Within a given batch, samples were prepared together, multiplexed and sequenced on the same HiSeq lane. The study's own analysis went as follows. Raw barcoded reads were processed with MIGEC, and single-read molecular identifier groups were discarded before consensus assembly and CDR3 extraction. Clonotype tables were post-analysed with VDJtools, and diversity was normalized by down-sampling all datasets to the smallest sample size. To correct batch-related cross-sample contamination, repertoire overlap clustering matched CDR3 amino acid sequences but not nucleotide sequences. TCRdb reran the public reads through fastp at Q25 and MiXCR, keeping productive beta chains. CDR3 protein duplicates are merged, each entry listing the most common genes and DNA. These V and J calls are TCRdb output, not the study's own analysis. This sample comprises roughly 700,000 distinct CDR3 sequences, about 27% of them detected only once. The top ten clones comprise under 0.7% of the sample.

To demonstrate the VDJtools post-analysis software, the study profiled TCR beta repertoires from the peripheral blood of about 13 young patients with multiple sclerosis. The multiple sclerosis patients were children and adolescents ranging in age from about 6 to 17 years. The receptor was isolated from a girl aged 10 to 17 with multiple sclerosis. The source material was blood. Recombination linked TRBV20-1 to TRBJ2-1, with an unclear D gene assignment. The CDR3 protein: CSASVRYNEQFF. The nucleotides read TGCAGTGCTAGTGTCCGTTACAATGAGCAGTTCTTC.